The 23 T cell receptor beta chains below were found in one sample sequenced in a study of T cells in Graves' hyperthyroidism and ophthalmopathy. Authors of the study amplified TCR beta CDR3 regions from RNA transcripts. A set of HTBI primers served as the primers for a first-round RT-PCR of the TCR CDR3. TCRdb itself ran the multiplex PCR reads through MiXCR, one entry per CDR3 protein. The table lists under 600,000 distinct CDR3 sequences, about 16% of them singletons. Material for sequencing was blood. The receptors shown here come from a woman aged 35 to 49 with Graves' ophthalmopathy.

This clonotype was detected a few times. DNA of the CDR3: TGCGCCAGCCGGCAGAGGGGGTCGAACACCGGGGAGCTGTTTTTT. This sequence encodes CASRQRGSNTGELFF. The V gene is TRBV5-1, the J gene TRBJ2-2; D is perhaps TRBD1 (6 bases). V lost 7 bases and J lost 0, with 13 bases in between. From germline, CDR1 is SGHRS and CDR2 YFSETQ. CDR3 size: 15 residues.

This clonotype occurred a few times. A much larger clone lies one base from this, so it may be a read error. The chain has TRBV3-1 and TRBJ1-1; D is undetermined. CDR3 length: 13 residues. Germline CDR1 is LGHDT and CDR2 is YNNKEL (reference sequence). The CDR3 loop reads CTSSQTSPEVAFF. DNA of the CDR3: TGTACCAGCAGCCAGACCTCCCCGGAGGTCGCTTTCTTT. Looking up the rest from reference TRBV3-1 and TRBJ1-1 gives the full variable domain: DTAVSQTPKYLVTQMGNDKSIKCEQNLGHDTMYWYKQDSKKFLKIMFSYNNKELIINETVPNRFSPKSPDKAHLNLHINSLELGDSAVYFCTSSQTSPEVAFFGQGTRLTVV.

This chain uses TRBV5-5 with TRBJ1-1, with 7 bases matching TRBD1. Germline trimming cut 4 bases from V and 5 bases from J; bases unmatched to any gene: 8. Germline V gene lookup returns CDR1 SGHKS and CDR2 YYEKEE (reference sequence). The CDR3 extends over 14 amino acids. The CDR3 loop is CASSPPGRGTEAFF. As DNA, the CDR3 is TGTGCCAGCAGCCCGCCGGGCAGGGGGACTGAAGCTTTCTTT.

Many counts were recorded for this clonotype. The chain links TRBV6-1 to TRBJ1-1; 10 bases map to TRBD1. The CDR3 loop spans 14 amino acids. The germline CDR1 and CDR2 sequences are MNHNS and SASEGT. After removal of 4 bases from V and 5 bases from J, the junction contained 4 bases not matched to a gene. The CDR3 DNA is TGTGCCAGCAGTGCGGACAGGGGGGGTACTGAAGCTTTCTTT. This codes for CASSADRGGTEAFF.

In this sample, this clonotype turned up a few times. The chain is built from TRBV20-1 and TRBJ2-6; D remains unclear. Germline values: CDR1 DFQATT, CDR2 SNEGSKA (reference sequence). This CDR3 has 14 residues. The ends were cut back, 3 bases at V and 1 base at J, with 7 bases in the middle. The DNA for the CDR3 is TGCAGTGCTAGTGAAGGGTCTGGGGCCAACGTCCTGACTTTC. It encodes CSASEGSGANVLTF.

DNA for the CDR3: TGTGCCAGCAGCCCCGGGAGGGGACAGGGGGCCCACAATGAGCAGTTCTTC. It translates to CASSPGRGQGAHNEQFF. The genes are TRBV7-9 and TRBJ2-1; 12 bases are shared with TRBD1. With 5 bases clipped from V and 5 bases from J, the junction kept 10 bases outside the gene matches. Germline assignment: CDR1 SEHNR and CDR2 FQNEAQ (reference sequence). The CDR3 loop spans 17 amino acids. Supplemented by reference TRBV7-9 and TRBJ2-1, the full variable domain reads DTGVSQNPRHKITKRGQNVTFRCDPISEHNRLYWYRQTLGQGPEFLTYFQNEAQLEKSRLLSDRFSAERPKGSFSTLEIQRTEQGDSAMYLCASSPGRGQGAHNEQFFGPGTRLTVL.

The sample holds a few counts of this clonotype. The J gene is TRBJ2-3, the V gene TRBV5-1, with 7 bases aligning to TRBD2. With 0 bases clipped from V and 4 bases from J, the junction kept 14 bases outside the gene matches. The CDR3 covers 18 residues. CDR1 and CDR2 from the germline V gene are SGHRS and YFSETQ. CDR3: CASSLEGRGIWASDTQYF. The CDR3 DNA follows: TGCGCCAGCAGCTTGGAGGGGAGGGGAATTTGGGCTTCAGATACGCAGTATTTT.

V usage is TRBV4-2 and J usage is TRBJ2-5; TRBD1 might be the D (7 bases). CDR3 length: 15 amino acids. Germline CDR1 is LGHNA and CDR2 is YNFKEQ. V lost 1 base and J 4 bases, leaving 13 bases between the germline ends. The CDR3 sequence is CASSQAGAGGETQYF. In DNA form, the CDR3 reads TGTGCCAGCAGCCAAGCGGGGGCAGGGGGAGAGACCCAGTACTTC.

In its sample, this clonotype was seen many times. The rearrangement links TRBV24-1 to TRBJ2-2; D might be TRBD1 (6 bases). Germline values: CDR1 KGHDR, CDR2 SFDVKD. Trimming removed 0 bases from V and 0 bases from J, with 7 bases in between. CDR3 length: 16 residues. The CDR3 DNA sequence: TGTGCCACCAGTGATTTGGAGGGGGCGAACACCGGGGAGCTGTTTTTT. Its translation: CATSDLEGANTGELFF.

This clonotype was seen a handful of times. This chain links TRBV19 with TRBJ2-4, with 9 positions matching TRBD1. Germline loops: CDR1 LNHDA, CDR2 SQIVND (reference sequence). The CDR3 loop spans 15 amino acids. Trimming took 5 bases from V and 6 from J; bases not matched to a gene: 8. CDR3 residues: CASSPLPGQGNIQYF. DNA for the CDR3: TGTGCCAGTAGTCCTCTACCGGGACAGGGAAACATTCAGTACTTC.

In DNA, the CDR3 is TGTGCCAGCAGCCAAACCGGGCGGGACTCCTACGAGCAGTACTTC. This codes for CASSQTGRDSYEQYF. The chain joins TRBV3-1 to TRBJ2-7, with D possibly being TRBD2 (6 bases). From germline, CDR1 is LGHDT and CDR2 YNNKEL (reference sequence). There are 15 residues in the CDR3. Deletions cut 2 bases from V and 0 bases from J, with 11 bases between.

This clonotype was counted many times. The chain uses TRBV6-1 and TRBJ1-2, with 9 bases lining up with TRBD1. Trimming at V came to 5 bases and at J to 8 bases, leaving 12 bases not matched to a gene. CDR3 length equals 15 residues. CDR1 and CDR2 from the germline V gene are MNHNS and SASEGT. CDR3: CASSKPGQGERGYTF. The CDR3 nucleotides read TGTGCCAGCAGTAAGCCGGGACAGGGAGAGAGGGGCTACACCTTC.

This clonotype was found many times. The V and J genes are TRBV5-1 and TRBJ2-1; TRBD2 agrees at 7 bases. J was trimmed by 4 bases and V by 5 bases; bases with no gene match: 9. Germline-derived CDR1 and CDR2 are SGHRS and YFSETQ. This CDR3 region has 15 residues. The CDR3 here is CASRLTGTTYNEQFF. The CDR3 DNA is TGCGCCAGCAGATTGACCGGGACTACTTACAATGAGCAGTTCTTC.

In its sample, this clonotype was seen a few times. This chain links TRBV5-1 with TRBJ1-1, with D unclear. CDR3 length equals 14 residues. Germline loops: CDR1 SGHRS, CDR2 YFSETQ. Deletions cut 3 bases from V and 4 bases from J, with 13 bases between. In DNA form, the CDR3 reads TGCGCCAGCAGCTACCACACCGGATCCACTGAAGCTTTCTTT. Residues: CASSYHTGSTEAFF.

The sample holds a few counts of this clonotype. The rearrangement links TRBV9 to TRBJ1-5; a possible D gene is TRBD1 (6 bases). Germline V gene data show CDR1 as SGDLS and CDR2 as YYNGEE. V gave up 0 bases and J gave up 4 bases, with 14 bases separating them. This CDR3 contains 16 residues. The CDR3, as DNA: TGTGCCAGCAGCGTAGGGCAGGGGCCGAGTAATCAGCCCCAGCATTTT. This codes for CASSVGQGPSNQPQHF. The whole variable domain, filled in from reference TRBV9 and TRBJ1-5, reads DSGVTQTPKHLITATGQRVTLRCSPRSGDLSVYWYQQSLDQGLQFLIQYYNGEERAKGNILERFSAQQFPDLHSELNLSSLELGDSALYFCASSVGQGPSNQPQHFGDGTRLSIL.

The chain uses TRBV20-1 and TRBJ2-1; TRBD2 agrees at 7 bases. The DNA end is more similar to TRBJ2-7, so the J call may be wrong. The CDR3 runs 16 residues. Looked up from germline, CDR1 is DFQATT and CDR2 is SNEGSKA (reference sequence). The CDR3 loop reads CSARGLAATDHNEQYF. DNA for the CDR3: TGCAGTGCTAGAGGGCTAGCGGCCACGGACCACAATGAGCAGTACTTC.

This clonotype was recorded many times. The rearrangement joins TRBV3-1 to TRBJ2-3; no firm D call. V lost 0 bases, J lost 2 bases, and 9 bases lay in between. The CDR3 length is 15 residues. CDR1 is LGHDT and CDR2 is YNNKEL in the germline V gene (reference sequence). CDR3 sequence: CASSQDNSYTDTQYF. DNA for the CDR3: TGTGCCAGCAGCCAAGATAACTCTTACACAGATACGCAGTATTTT.

The CDR3 region is CASSLHGGYNEQFF. The CDR3 region has the DNA TGTGCCAGCAGTTTGCATGGCGGATACAATGAGCAGTTCTTC. The chain employs TRBV27 and TRBJ2-1, with D unclear. The CDR3 covers 14 residues. V dropped 3 bases and J dropped 4 bases, with 10 bases sitting between them. Per the germline V gene, CDR1 is MNHEY and CDR2 is SMNVEV (reference sequence).

This clonotype was observed at least ten times. The V and J genes are TRBV20-1 and TRBJ2-1; 14 positions agree with TRBD2. From germline, CDR1 is DFQATT and CDR2 SNEGSKA (reference sequence). The ends lost 5 bases at V and 9 bases at J; junction bases unmatched: 3. The CDR3 consists of 13 residues. The CDR3 nucleotides are TGCAGTGCTTGGACTAGCGGGAGGAGTGAGCAGTTCTTC. Its translation is CSAWTSGRSEQFF.

With regard to this clonotype: A much bigger clone sits one base away, suggesting this may be a read error. The V and J genes are TRBV20-1 and TRBJ2-3; TRBD1 aligns across 7 bases. This CDR3 comprises 12 residues. Per germline, CDR1 DFQATT and CDR2 SNEGSKA (reference sequence). Trimming at V came to 6 bases and at J to 6 bases, leaving 6 bases not matched to a gene. The CDR3 sequence: CSAGDRGDTQYF. CDR3 DNA sequence: TGCAGTGCAGGGGACAGAGGGGATACGCAGTATTTT.

This clonotype came up a few times. The J gene is TRBJ2-7, the V gene TRBV2; TRBD1 might be the D (8 bases). Trimming removed 6 bases from V and 7 bases from J, with 22 bases in between. Germline loops: CDR1 SNHLY, CDR2 FYNNEI. This CDR3 has 15 residues. This CDR3 reads CASRSTGGASREQYF. The CDR3, as DNA: TGTGCCAGCAGATCAACAGGGGGGGCGTCGCGAGAGCAGTACTTC.

V and J are TRBV11-2 and TRBJ2-7; D possibly matches TRBD1 or TRBD2 (6 bases each). This CDR3 has 17 residues. The germline V gene has CDR1 SGHAT and CDR2 FQNNGV. Trimming took 3 bases from V and 1 from J, leaving 19 bases between them. CDR3 coding DNA: TGTGCCAGCAGCTTCTCACGGGTTGTAGGGGGGTCCTACGAGCAGTACTTC. This encodes CASSFSRVVGGSYEQYF.

V usage is TRBV6-5 and J usage is TRBJ2-2; maybe TRBD2 (5 bases). CDR1 MNHEY and CDR2 SVGAGI come from the germline V gene. The V and J ends lost 5 bases and 5 bases respectively, with 12 bases between them. The CDR3 extends over 14 amino acids. The CDR3 nucleotides are TGTGCCAGCAGTCACCAGAGGGTTACCGGGGAGCTGTTTTTT. This codes for CASSHQRVTGELFF.